The sequence of this T cell receptor (beta chain) was determined in a study of metastatic and nonmetastatic thyroid tumors. Turning to the study itself: Peripheral blood and tumor or nodule samples from malignant and benign thyroid patients were compared.

Each patient came to thyroid surgery without any prior treatment (of any kind). CDR1 DFQATT and CDR2 SNEGSKA come from the germline V gene (reference sequence). This CDR3 is built from 13 residues. V was clipped by 3 bases and J by 3 bases, with 12 bases between them. As handled by the study authors: Variation in CDR3 across clinicopathological groups served as the basis for constructing a distant-metastasis classifier in papillary thyroid cancer. TCRdb used MiXCR to call clones anew from the PCR reads. TCRdb's processing, not the study's, gives the V and J calls here. The table records 40,000 or so clones, approximately 26% of them present only once. Points from the study as a whole: Reported TCR beta diversity, measured in blood and tumor, was significantly higher for malignant thyroid tumors than for benign nodules.

This clone was counted at least ten times. Its target is not known. The sequencing sample was made of blood. The rearrangement links TRBV20-1 to TRBJ2-7; D is ambiguous. This TCR was sampled from a female donor with papillary thyroid cancer or a benign thyroid nodule (not recorded which). Some clones in this sample may be carry-over from other donors' samples. The CDR3 protein is CSARTLVDYEQYF. CDR3 DNA: TGCAGTGCTAGGACGTTAGTAGACTACGAGCAGTACTTC.